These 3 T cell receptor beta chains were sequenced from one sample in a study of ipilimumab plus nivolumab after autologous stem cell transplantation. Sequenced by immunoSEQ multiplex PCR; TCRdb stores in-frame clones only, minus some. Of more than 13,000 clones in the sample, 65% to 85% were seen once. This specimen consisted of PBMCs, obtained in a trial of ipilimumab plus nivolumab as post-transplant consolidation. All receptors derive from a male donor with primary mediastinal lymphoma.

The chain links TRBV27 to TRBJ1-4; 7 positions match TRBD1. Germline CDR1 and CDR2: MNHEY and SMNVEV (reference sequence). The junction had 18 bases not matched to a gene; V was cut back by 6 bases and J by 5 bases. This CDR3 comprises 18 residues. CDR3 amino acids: CASRLKGATTTSNEKLFF. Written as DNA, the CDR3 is TGTGCCAGCAGACTAAAGGGGGCCACTACCACGAGCAATGAAAAACTGTTTTTT.

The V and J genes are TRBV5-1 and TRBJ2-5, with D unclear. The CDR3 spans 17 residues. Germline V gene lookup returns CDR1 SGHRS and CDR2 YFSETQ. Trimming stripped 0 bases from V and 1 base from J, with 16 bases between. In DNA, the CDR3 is TGCGCCAGCAGCTTGGTAGCTCTCAGTGGGATCCAAGAGACCCAGTACTTC. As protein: CASSLVALSGIQETQYF.

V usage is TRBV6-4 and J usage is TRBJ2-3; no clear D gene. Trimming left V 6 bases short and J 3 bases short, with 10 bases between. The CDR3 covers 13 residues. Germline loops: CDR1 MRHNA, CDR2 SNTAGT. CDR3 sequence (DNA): TGTGCCAGCAGAAACTTAGTTACAGATACGCAGTATTTT. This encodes CASRNLVTDTQYF.